These 15 T cell receptor beta chains were sequenced from one sample in a study of blood T cell repertoires in COVID-19. The repertoire was sequenced with immunoSEQ multiplex PCR; TCRdb's copy has only in-frame clones and lacks some. The table has some 270,000 clones, around 89% seen once. The sequenced material came from peripheral blood. The receptors shown here come from a young man with acute or convalescent COVID-19.

J is TRBJ2-1 and V is TRBV4-1; D not resolved. The CDR3 contains 22 residues. The V end was cut by 0 bases, the J end by 4 bases, with 31 bases between. In germline, CDR1 is MGHRA, CDR2 YSYEKL. CDR3 sequence reads: CASSQDFRQRDILTPGYNEQFF. The CDR3 coding sequence is TGCGCCAGCAGCCAAGATTTCCGTCAGCGAGATATCCTAACCCCGGGTTACAATGAGCAGTTCTTC.

The chain combines TRBV30 with TRBJ1-2; 7 bases agree with TRBD1. Germline CDR1 and CDR2: GTSNPN and SVGIG (reference sequence). After removal of 4 bases from V and 0 bases from J, the junction contained 5 bases not matched to a gene. This CDR3 has 14 residues. CDR3: CAWNRGPPNYGYTF. For the CDR3, the DNA is TGTGCCTGGAACAGGGGCCCACCTAACTATGGCTACACCTTC.

The chain employs TRBV30 and TRBJ1-5; TRBD1 matches 11 bases. V was pared by 5 bases and J by 5 bases, with 5 bases of the junction left unmatched. CDR3 length: 14 residues. CDR1 and CDR2 from the germline V gene are GTSNPN and SVGIG (reference sequence). The CDR3: CAWGAGQGDQPQHF. The CDR3 coding sequence is TGTGCCTGGGGGGCGGGACAGGGGGATCAGCCCCAGCATTTT.

This clone was recorded only once. The rearrangement joins TRBV2 to TRBJ2-2; TRBD1 agrees at 7 bases. The J segment lost 2 bases and the V segment lost 8 bases, leaving 5 bases of the junction unmatched. CDR3 length: 14 residues. From germline, CDR1 is SNHLY and CDR2 FYNNEI. This chain's CDR3 is CASPGQTNTGELFF. For the CDR3, the DNA is TGTGCCAGCCCGGGACAGACCAACACCGGGGAGCTGTTTTTT.

The CDR3 DNA is TGCGCCAGCAGCCAAACCTTCGGTCTAGCGGGGACGAAAGCCGGGGAGCTGTTTTTT. Amino acid sequence: CASSQTFGLAGTKAGELFF. The chain couples TRBV4-1 to TRBJ2-2; TRBD2 agrees at 9 bases. The J segment lost 6 bases and the V segment lost 2 bases, leaving 16 bases of the junction unmatched. Germline values: CDR1 MGHRA, CDR2 YSYEKL. The CDR3 is 19 residues long.

This clone was seen just once. The CDR3 DNA reads as TGTGCCATCAGTGAGTCGACGCGGAGCACAGATACGCAGTATTTT. Translating gives CAISESTRSTDTQYF. The J gene is TRBJ2-3, the V gene TRBV10-3; D is unclear. The CDR3 consists of 15 residues. Germline V lookup: CDR1 ENHRY, CDR2 SYGVKD. V lost 0 bases, J lost 0 bases, and 7 bases lay in between.

The chain joins TRBV12-5 to TRBJ2-3; D is uncertain. Per the germline V gene, CDR1 is LGHNT and CDR2 is FRNRAP. Trimming removed 1 base from V and 4 bases from J, with 6 bases in between. The CDR3 is made up of 13 amino acids. The CDR3 coding sequence is TGTGCTAGTGGTTTGGATTTATCAGATACGCAGTATTTT. Its protein product is CASGLDLSDTQYF.

The chain carries TRBV2 and TRBJ2-7, with TRBD2 matching 14 bases. Germline V lookup: CDR1 SNHLY, CDR2 FYNNEI. The CDR3 sequence is 13 residues long. The junction had 2 bases not matched to a gene; V was cut back by 8 bases and J by 5 bases. CDR3: CASAGLAGDEQYF. As DNA, the CDR3 is TGTGCCAGCGCGGGACTAGCGGGAGACGAGCAGTACTTC. Variable domain in full (rest from reference TRBV2 and TRBJ2-7): EPEVTQTPSHQVTQMGQEVILRCVPISNHLYFYWYRQILGQKVEFLVSFYNNEISEKSEIFDDQFSVERPDGSNFTLKIRSTKLEDSAMYFCASAGLAGDEQYFGPGTRLTVT.

The rearrangement uses TRBV5-4 and TRBJ2-5; D is undetermined. The germline V gene has CDR1 SGHNT and CDR2 YYREEE (reference sequence). V was shortened by 0 bases and J by 2 bases, with 8 bases between the two germline ends. The CDR3 consists of 14 residues. DNA of the CDR3: TGTGCCAGCAGCTTGGCTAGGAAACAAGAGACCCAGTACTTC. This translates into CASSLARKQETQYF.

This chain links TRBV9 with TRBJ1-1, with D tentatively TRBD1 (5 bases). The germline gives CDR1 SGDLS, CDR2 YYNGEE. Trimming removed 5 bases at V and 3 bases at J, with 14 bases between. The CDR3 covers 14 residues. The CDR3 bases are TGTGCCAGCAGTACGGGACTCCCACACACTGAAGCTTTCTTT. It translates to CASSTGLPHTEAFF.

The rearrangement uses TRBV13 and TRBJ1-2; the match to TRBD1 covers 7 bases. Unmatched junction bases numbered 8, after V lost 5 bases and J lost 5 bases. CDR1 PRHDT and CDR2 FYEKMQ come from the germline V gene (reference sequence). The CDR3 length is 14 residues. The CDR3 nucleotides read TGTGCCAGCAGCCGGACAGGCACGGAATATGGCTACACCTTC. Translating it yields CASSRTGTEYGYTF.

The chain joins TRBV5-1 to TRBJ1-2; TRBD1 matches at 7 bases. The CDR3 has 14 amino acids. V gave up 4 bases and J gave up 6 bases; unmatched junction bases: 9. Germline loops: CDR1 SGHRS, CDR2 YFSETQ. This chain's CDR3 is CASSQGVESNGYTF. CDR3 coding DNA: TGCGCCAGCAGCCAGGGGGTCGAATCTAATGGCTACACCTTC.

The gene calls are TRBV4-1 and TRBJ1-1; a possible D gene is TRBD1 (5 bases). The germline V gene encodes CDR1 MGHRA and CDR2 YSYEKL. V was shortened by 6 bases and J by 1 base, with 12 bases between the two germline ends. The CDR3 is 14 residues long. The CDR3 here is CASRSYTGNTEAFF. CDR3 DNA: TGCGCCAGCAGGTCCTACACAGGGAACACTGAAGCTTTCTTT.

The J gene is TRBJ1-5, the V gene TRBV30; 9 positions match TRBD1. Unmatched junction bases numbered 7, after V lost 1 base and J lost 0 bases. Germline CDR1 is GTSNPN and CDR2 is SVGIG (reference sequence). The CDR3 extends over 17 amino acids. Written as DNA, the CDR3 is TGTGCCTGGAGTGGGGGGACAGGGCGAAATAGCAATCAGCCCCAGCATTTT. Its protein is CAWSGGTGRNSNQPQHF.

J is TRBJ1-2 and V is TRBV19; D is ambiguous. The length of the CDR3 is 13 residues. Trimming pared 5 bases from V and 3 bases from J, leaving 10 bases between. Germline CDR1 reads LNHDA; CDR2 reads SQIVND (reference sequence). The CDR3 region is CASSYGDYYGYTF. The CDR3 nucleotides are TGTGCCAGTAGTTACGGGGATTACTATGGCTACACCTTC.